This is a list of T cell receptor beta chains from one sample in a study of shared clonotypes between healthy human individuals. Using immunoSEQ multiplex PCR, the repertoire was profiled, and TCRdb retains in-frame clones only, with some absent. The top ten clones hold approximately 0.4% of a sample with 2.3 million or so clones, 85% to 95% of them seen once. The sequencing sample was made of naive CD4+ T cells from PBMCs. The origin of the receptors is a man aged 18 to 35 in good health. Some clones in this sample may be carry-over from other donors' samples. Both conserved end residues are part of each CDR3. A D gene is named only where the DNA matches it firmly. Size tells how often a clone was seen (once, few, many) or the class of an expanded clone, and some rows leave it out.

d_gene	abundance	v_gene	j_gene	CDR3aa	CDR3nt
NA	NA	TRBV18	TRBJ1-5	CASSPSGGGNQPQHF	TGTGCCAGCTCACCCTCCGGGGGAGGCAATCAGCCCCAGCATTTT
NA	few	TRBV18	TRBJ1-2	CASSTRDVYTF	TGTGCCAGCTCAACTCGGGACGTCTACACCTTC
NA	NA	TRBV27	TRBJ1-4	CASRALWGTNEKLFF	TGTGCCAGCAGAGCCTTGTGGGGGACTAATGAAAAACTGTTTTTT
TRBD1	NA	TRBV6-5	TRBJ1-1	CASRGQGRYNTEAFF	TGTGCCAGCAGGGGACAGGGGCGGTATAACACTGAAGCTTTCTTT
NA	NA	TRBV12-5	TRBJ1-1	CASGLSGGMTEAFF	TGTGCTAGTGGTTTGTCCGGGGGTATGACTGAAGCTTTCTTT
NA	NA	TRBV6-5	TRBJ1-2	CASRKGSSGYTF	TGTGCCAGCAGAAAGGGGAGTTCGGGCTACACCTTC
NA	NA	TRBV9	TRBJ1-1	CASSVGGVNTEAFF	TGTGCCAGCAGCGTTGGGGGGGTGAACACTGAAGCTTTCTTT
NA	NA	TRBV28	TRBJ2-7	CASSSPARITYEQYF	TGTGCCAGCAGCTCTCCCGCCAGGATAACCTACGAGCAGTACTTC
TRBD1	NA	TRBV7-9	TRBJ1-5	CASSSTGGDQPQHF	TGTGCCAGCAGCTCCACAGGGGGCGATCAGCCCCAGCATTTT
NA	NA	TRBV30	TRBJ2-7	CAWSVIQGFYEQYF	TGTGCCTGGAGTGTAATACAGGGTTTTTACGAGCAGTACTTC
NA	NA	TRBV5-1	TRBJ1-4	CASSFQDSNEKLFF	TGCGCCAGCAGCTTCCAGGACAGCAATGAAAAACTGTTTTTT
NA	NA	TRBV14	TRBJ1-1	CASSQEAGIGTEAFF	TGTGCCAGCAGCCAAGAAGCGGGGATCGGGACTGAAGCTTTCTTT
TRBD2	once	TRBV18	TRBJ2-4	CASSPPSGVTKNIQYF	TGTGCCAGCTCACCACCGAGCGGGGTCACCAAAAACATTCAGTACTTC
NA	NA	TRBV28	TRBJ1-1	CASSPRQANTEAFF	TGTGCCAGCAGTCCGCGACAGGCGAACACTGAAGCTTTCTTT
NA	NA	TRBV25-1	TRBJ1-1	CASSHWTNTEAFF	TGTGCCAGCAGTCATTGGACGAACACTGAAGCTTTCTTT
NA	NA	TRBV7-8	TRBJ2-1	CASSVRGYNNEQFF	TGTGCCAGCAGCGTGCGAGGCTATAACAATGAGCAGTTCTTC
TRBD2	NA	TRBV5-1	TRBJ2-5	CASSLEVAGETQYF	TGCGCCAGCAGCTTGGAAGTAGCGGGGGAGACCCAGTACTTC
NA	NA	TRBV9	TRBJ2-1	CASSVDSGVYNEQFF	TGTGCCAGCAGCGTAGATAGCGGTGTTTACAATGAGCAGTTCTTC
NA	few	TRBV19	TRBJ1-5	CASSTGTRSQHF	TGTGCCAGTAGTACTGGGACTAGATCCCAGCATTTT
NA	NA	TRBV6-4	TRBJ2-1	CASSVQGASYNEQFF	TGTGCCAGCAGTGTACAAGGGGCTAGCTACAATGAGCAGTTCTTC
TRBD1	NA	TRBV28	TRBJ1-2	CASSPLQGALNYGYTF	TGTGCCAGCAGTCCCTTACAGGGGGCCCTAAACTATGGCTACACCTTC
NA	once	TRBV5-5	TRBJ2-7	CASSDSPGEQYF	TGTGCCAGCAGCGACAGTCCTGGAGAGCAGTACTTC
TRBD1	NA	TRBV5-1	TRBJ2-5	CASSLDRVGETQYF	TGCGCCAGCAGCCTGGACAGGGTAGGGGAGACCCAGTACTTC
NA	NA	TRBV7-9	TRBJ1-6	CASSLGQNNSPLHF	TGTGCCAGCAGCTTAGGGCAGAACAATTCACCCCTCCACTTT
TRBD1	NA	TRBV6-5	TRBJ2-1	CASGSGTGSNEQFF	TGTGCCAGCGGATCCGGGACAGGGAGCAATGAGCAGTTCTTC
NA	NA	TRBV19	TRBJ1-2	CASSIAGRDGYTF	TGTGCCAGTAGTATCGCCGGCAGGGATGGCTACACCTTC
TRBD1	NA	TRBV7-3	TRBJ2-7	CASSHERGRPYEQYF	TGTGCCAGCAGCCACGAGAGGGGGCGACCCTACGAGCAGTACTTC
NA	NA	TRBV28	TRBJ2-7	CASSHTGTVEQYF	TGTGCCAGCAGTCACACAGGGACCGTAGAGCAGTACTTC
NA	NA	TRBV28	TRBJ2-5	CAIRDTQETQYF	TGTGCCATCAGGGACACCCAAGAGACCCAGTACTTC
NA	NA	TRBV18	TRBJ2-1	CASSRRPEGLGEDNEQFF	TGTGCCAGCTCACGGAGACCCGAGGGTCTGGGGGAGGACAATGAGCAGTTCTTC
NA	NA	TRBV5-1	TRBJ2-5	CASSKQGAETQYF	TGCGCCAGCAGCAAACAGGGTGCGGAGACCCAGTACTTC
TRBD2	NA	TRBV7-9	TRBJ2-2	CASSSTGGAAGLAGELFF	TGTGCCAGCAGCTCCACGGGGGGGGCCGCCGGCCTCGCCGGGGAGCTGTTTTTT
TRBD1	NA	TRBV6-5	TRBJ2-5	CASSYSRGRTTQYF	TGTGCCAGCAGTTACTCCAGGGGGCGGACGACCCAGTACTTC
NA	NA	TRBV6-5	TRBJ1-2	CASSYSRGRVEGYTF	TGTGCCAGCAGTTACTCGAGGGGCAGGGTAGAGGGCTACACCTTC
NA	NA	TRBV29-1	TRBJ1-1	CSAQRGSYTEAFF	TGCAGCGCCCAGAGGGGATCGTACACTGAAGCTTTCTTT
TRBD1	NA	TRBV7-9	TRBJ2-4	CASSWWTGSIENIQYF	TGTGCCAGCAGCTGGTGGACAGGGAGTATCGAAAACATTCAGTACTTC
NA	NA	TRBV6-6	TRBJ1-4	CASRGGLATNEKLFF	TGTGCCAGCCGGGGGGGACTCGCAACTAATGAAAAACTGTTTTTT
TRBD2	NA	TRBV5-1	TRBJ2-7	CASTSGLAGDPYYEQYF	TGCGCCAGCACCTCCGGGCTAGCGGGAGACCCCTACTACGAGCAGTACTTC
NA	NA	TRBV19	TRBJ2-3	CASSIVGAVDTQYF	TGTGCCAGTAGTATCGTGGGAGCGGTAGATACGCAGTATTTT
NA	NA	TRBV10-3	TRBJ1-2	CAISTRRAPYGYTF	TGTGCCATCAGTACGAGGAGGGCCCCTTATGGCTACACCTTC
NA	NA	TRBV5-6	TRBJ2-1	CASSLRDEQFF	TGTGCCAGCAGCTTAAGGGATGAGCAGTTCTTC
NA	NA	TRBV30	TRBJ2-1	CAWSSDSYNEQFF	TGTGCCTGGTCTAGCGACTCCTACAATGAGCAGTTCTTC